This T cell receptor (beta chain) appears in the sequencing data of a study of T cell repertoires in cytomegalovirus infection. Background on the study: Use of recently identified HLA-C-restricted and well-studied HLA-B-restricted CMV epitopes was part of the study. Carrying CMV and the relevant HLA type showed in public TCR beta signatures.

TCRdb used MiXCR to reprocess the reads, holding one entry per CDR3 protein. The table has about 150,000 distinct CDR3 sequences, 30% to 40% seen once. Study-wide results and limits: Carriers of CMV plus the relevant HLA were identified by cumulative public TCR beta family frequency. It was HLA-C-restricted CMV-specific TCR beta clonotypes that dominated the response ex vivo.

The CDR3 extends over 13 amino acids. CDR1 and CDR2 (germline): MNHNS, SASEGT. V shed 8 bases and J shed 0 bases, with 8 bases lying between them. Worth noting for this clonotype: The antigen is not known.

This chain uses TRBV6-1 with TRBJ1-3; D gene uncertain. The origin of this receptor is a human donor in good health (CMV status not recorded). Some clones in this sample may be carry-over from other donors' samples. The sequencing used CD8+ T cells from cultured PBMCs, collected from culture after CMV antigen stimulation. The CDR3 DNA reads TGTGCCAGCTCGGACTTCTCTGGAAACACCATATATTTT. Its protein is CASSDFSGNTIYF.